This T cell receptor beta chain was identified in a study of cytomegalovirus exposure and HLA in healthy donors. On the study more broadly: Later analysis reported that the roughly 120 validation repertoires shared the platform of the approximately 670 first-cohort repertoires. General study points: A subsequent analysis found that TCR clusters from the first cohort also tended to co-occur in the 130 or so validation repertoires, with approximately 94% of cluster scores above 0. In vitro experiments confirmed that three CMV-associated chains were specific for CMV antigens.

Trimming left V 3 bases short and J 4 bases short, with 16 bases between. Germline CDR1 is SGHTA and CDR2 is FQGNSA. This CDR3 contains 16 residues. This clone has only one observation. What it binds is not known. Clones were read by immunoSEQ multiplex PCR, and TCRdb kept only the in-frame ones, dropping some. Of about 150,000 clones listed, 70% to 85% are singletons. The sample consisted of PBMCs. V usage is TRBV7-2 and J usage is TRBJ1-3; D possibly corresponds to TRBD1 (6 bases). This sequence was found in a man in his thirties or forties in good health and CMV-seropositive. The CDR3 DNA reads TGTGCCAGCAGCTTTACAGGGACCGGACAGGGAAACACCATATATTTT. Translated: CASSFTGTGQGNTIYF.